This T cell receptor (beta chain) was captured by sequencing in a study of T cells in tuberculosis. Study-wide results and limits: Low-affinity CD1B-GMM tetramer-binding T cells may have been missed.

V dropped 4 bases and J dropped 1 base, with 11 bases sitting between them. Germline loops: CDR1 MNHEY, CDR2 SVGAGI. CDR3 length: 15 residues. Here immunoSEQ multiplex PCR was the method, and the copy in TCRdb shows in-frame clones only, minus some. Of nearly 60,000 clones detected, approximately 88% appear once; the ten largest clones hold roughly 22%. Sorting used thawed, overnight-rested PBMC stained with anti-CD3, a viability dye and GMM-loaded CD1B tetramer. The CD1B tetramers carried C32 glucose monomycolate purified from Rhodococcus equi. From each donor, some 100,000 tetramer-negative cells were sorted.

The TCR originated in an adult woman with latent tuberculosis. This rearrangement joins TRBV6-5 to TRBJ2-1; tentatively, D is TRBD2 (6 bases). Sequencing was performed on CD1b-GMM tetramer-negative cells sorted from PBMCs. The CDR3 loop is CASSSRGGSYNEQFF. For the CDR3, the DNA is TGTGCCAGCAGTTCCCGTGGGGGGTCCTACAATGAGCAGTTCTTC.